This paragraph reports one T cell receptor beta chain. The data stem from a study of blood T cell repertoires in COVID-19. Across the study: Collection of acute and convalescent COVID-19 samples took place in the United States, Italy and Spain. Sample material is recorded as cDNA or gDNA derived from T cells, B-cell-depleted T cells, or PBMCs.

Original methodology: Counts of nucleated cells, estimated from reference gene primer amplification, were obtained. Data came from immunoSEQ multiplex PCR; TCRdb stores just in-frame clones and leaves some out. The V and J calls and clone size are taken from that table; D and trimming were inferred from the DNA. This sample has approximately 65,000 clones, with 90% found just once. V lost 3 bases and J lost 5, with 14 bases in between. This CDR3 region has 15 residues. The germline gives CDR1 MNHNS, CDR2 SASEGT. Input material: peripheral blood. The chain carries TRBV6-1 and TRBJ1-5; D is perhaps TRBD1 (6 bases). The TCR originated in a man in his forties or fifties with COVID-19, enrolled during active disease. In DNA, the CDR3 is TGTGCCAGCAGTGAGGGGGCAGGGTCGGATCAGCCCCAGCATTTT. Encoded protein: CASSEGAGSDQPQHF.